This T cell receptor beta chain was obtained from a study of CD8 T cells in Susac syndrome. Random hexamers were used to reverse transcribe an amount of roughly 0.45 to 1 ug RNA. TCR beta CDR3 was amplified by immunoSEQ covering 54 Vbeta and 13 Jbeta. TCRdb passed the immunoSEQ multiplex PCR reads through MiXCR, listing each CDR3 protein once. This table has more than 85,000 distinct CDR3 sequences, over 90% appearing once. Germline values: CDR1 SGHRS, CDR2 YFSETQ. The junction had 10 bases not matched to a gene; V was cut back by 0 bases and J by 5 bases. The CDR3 is 16 residues long. This clonotype was sampled from a human donor with Susac syndrome. The sample comprised CD4+ T cells from PBMCs. This chain connects TRBV5-1 to TRBJ1-1; TRBD1 matches 7 bases. The CDR3 is CASSLAPTGAGTEAFF. CDR3 sequence (DNA): TGCGCCAGCAGCTTGGCGCCCACAGGGGCTGGTACTGAAGCTTTCTTT.